The 2 T cell receptor beta chains in this list originate from one sample, sequenced in a study of T cell responses to AZD1222 COVID-19 vaccine. The table came from immunoSEQ multiplex PCR; TCRdb's copy has only in-frame clones and leaves some out. Of over 100,000 clones in the sample, roughly 86% were seen once. The sample consisted of peripheral blood, taken 28 days after the second AZD1222 dose. These receptors all come from an adult who received the AZD1222 COVID-19 vaccine.

The CDR3 nucleotides read TGTGCCAGCAGTTTAGGGCTGGTGGAGACCCAGTACTTC. Translated, it gives CASSLGLVETQYF. V and J are TRBV12-3 or TRBV12-4 and TRBJ2-5; no clear D gene. CDR3 length equals 13 residues. Trimming removed 1 base at V and 5 bases at J, with 8 bases between.

The chain has TRBV9 and TRBJ2-1; 9 bases match TRBD2. Germline loops: CDR1 SGDLS, CDR2 YYNGEE. V lost 3 bases and J lost 0; bases outside the gene matches: 7. The CDR3 has 17 amino acids. CDR3 sequence reads: CASSAAGGRTSYNEQFF. Here the CDR3 DNA reads TGTGCCAGCAGCGCCGCGGGAGGGCGGACCTCCTACAATGAGCAGTTCTTC.